This T cell receptor beta chain was sequenced in a study of somatic mutations in cytotoxic T cells in rheumatoid arthritis. The overall study: Sorted by flow to nearly 100% purity were some V beta antibody-stained T-cell populations, including V beta1+ cells sequenced for TCRB.

Using immunoSEQ multiplex PCR, the repertoire was profiled, and TCRdb retains in-frame clones only, with some absent. The data show about 29,000 clones, around 86% seen once. Germline CDR1 is MNHEY and CDR2 is SMNVEV (reference sequence). Trimming removed 6 bases from V and 2 bases from J; junction bases left unmatched: 3. The CDR3 totals 14 residues. This clone appeared once. Its target is unknown. Isolation of CD4+ and CD8+ cells used positive magnetic bead selection, with purity checked by flow cytometry. Points from the study as a whole: Antigens bound by the expanded CD8+ clones were not identified.

This TCR derives from an adult with rheumatoid arthritis. What was sequenced was CD8+ T cells sorted from blood. The chain employs TRBV27 and TRBJ1-5; 8 bases fit TRBD1. CDR3 in DNA: TGTGCCAGCAGCATACAGGGGGGCAATCAGCCCCAGCATTTT. It yields the protein CASSIQGGNQPQHF.